This entry lists 16 T cell receptor beta chains sequenced from one sample in a study of Tregs in tolerant kidney transplant recipients. Clones were read by immunoSEQ multiplex PCR, and TCRdb kept only the in-frame ones, dropping some. This table holds about 66,000 clones, approximately 92% found once. The material was CD8+ T cells from blood, obtained before the transplant. These TCRs come from a human donor who received a combined kidney and bone marrow transplant.

The chain combines TRBV7-9 with TRBJ2-2; D is perhaps TRBD2 (5 bases). The CDR3 is made up of 13 amino acids. CDR1 is SEHNR, CDR2 FQNEAQ, per germline (reference sequence). The V gene lost 7 bases and the J gene lost 6 bases, with 12 bases spanning the gap. CDR3 protein: CASTDEGAGELFF. In DNA form, the CDR3 reads TGTGCCAGCACGGATGAGGGTGCCGGGGAGCTGTTTTTT.

V usage is TRBV5-6 and J usage is TRBJ2-7; 7 nucleotides match TRBD2. Unmatched junction bases numbered 7, after V lost 6 bases and J lost 4 bases. The CDR3 has 13 amino acids. Germline V gene data show CDR1 as SGHDT and CDR2 as YYEEEE. The CDR3: CASTVGGGYEQYF. The DNA for the CDR3 is TGTGCCAGCACCGTGGGGGGGGGATACGAGCAGTACTTC.

This chain links TRBV13 with TRBJ2-7; 11 bases match TRBD2. The length of the CDR3 is 15 residues. Germline V gene data show CDR1 as PRHDT and CDR2 as FYEKMQ (reference sequence). J gave up 6 bases and V 5 bases, and 9 bases lay outside the gene matches. CDR3 bases: TGTGCCAGCAGCGCCGGACTAGCGGGTGACTCCGAGCAGTACTTC. Encoded protein: CASSAGLAGDSEQYF.

V and J are TRBV7-9 and TRBJ1-1; the D gene is possibly TRBD1 (5 bases). Trimming pared 1 base from V and 0 bases from J, leaving 18 bases between. The CDR3 covers 18 residues. Looked up from germline, CDR1 is SEHNR and CDR2 is FQNEAQ (reference sequence). The CDR3 loop is CASSLELGGGLMNTEAFF. The CDR3 bases are TGTGCCAGCAGCTTAGAGTTAGGCGGGGGACTCATGAACACTGAAGCTTTCTTT.

This chain connects TRBV5-8 to TRBJ2-3; tentatively, D is TRBD2 (5 bases). The V and J ends lost 4 bases and 2 bases respectively, with 17 bases between them. This CDR3 spans 16 amino acids. From germline, CDR1 is SGHTS and CDR2 YDEGEE. CDR3 residues: CASSLRIGSTTDTQYF. As DNA, the CDR3 is TGTGCCAGCAGCCTGAGAATTGGGAGTACCACAGATACGCAGTATTTT.

A note on this clone: Other DNA sequences of this sample code for an identical CDR3. The rearrangement joins TRBV2 to TRBJ2-7; TRBD2 agrees at 8 bases. Per the germline V gene, CDR1 is SNHLY and CDR2 is FYNNEI. The CDR3 runs to 14 residues. V was clipped by 1 base and J by 3 bases; unmatched bases: 2. The CDR3 coding sequence is TGTGCCAGCAGTGAAGGGGCGGGGGGCTACGAGCAGTACTTC. Amino acid sequence: CASSEGAGGYEQYF.

This chain links TRBV19 with TRBJ2-6; no reliable D call. CDR1 and CDR2 from the germline V gene are LNHDA and SQIVND (reference sequence). The CDR3 contains 15 residues. V was shortened by 2 bases and J by 1 base, with 6 bases between the two germline ends. CDR3 sequence: CASSIWASGANVLTF. CDR3 nucleotide sequence: TGTGCCAGTAGTATATGGGCGTCTGGGGCCAACGTCCTGACTTTC.

The chain joins TRBV2 to TRBJ2-7, with 8 bases fitting TRBD2. Germline values: CDR1 SNHLY, CDR2 FYNNEI. This CDR3 has 16 residues. Trimming cost V 3 bases and J 2 bases; bases outside gene matches: 9. The CDR3 is CASSERGGGRPYEQYF. The CDR3 DNA reads TGTGCCAGCAGTGAGAGGGGCGGGGGGCGACCCTACGAGCAGTACTTC.

V is TRBV30 and J is TRBJ2-2, with unresolved D. Trimming removed 0 bases from V and 3 bases from J, with 8 bases in between. This CDR3 comprises 14 residues. Germline-derived CDR1 and CDR2 are GTSNPN and SVGIG (reference sequence). CDR3 residues: CAWSVRGYTGELFF. The CDR3 nucleotides read TGTGCCTGGAGTGTACGCGGATACACCGGGGAGCTGTTTTTT. The entire variable domain, with the rest obtained from reference TRBV30 and TRBJ2-2, is as follows: SQTIHQWPATLVQPVGSPLSLECTVEGTSNPNLYWYRQAAGRGLQLLFYSVGIGQISSEVPQNLSASRPQDRQFILSSKKLLLSDSGFYLCAWSVRGYTGELFFGEGSRLTVL.

Here the CDR3 DNA reads TGTGCCAGCAGCTTTGGCGGGGGGGACATTCAGTACTTC. Protein sequence: CASSFGGGDIQYF. The chain carries TRBV7-2 and TRBJ2-4, with 9 bases that match TRBD2. In germline, CDR1 is SGHTA, CDR2 FQGNSA. Trimming removed 3 bases from V and 8 bases from J; junction bases left unmatched: 2. CDR3 length equals 13 residues.

This clone showed up just a few times. This chain links TRBV6-1 with TRBJ1-3, with D unresolved. Trimming left V 7 bases short and J 1 base short, with 8 bases between. The CDR3 is 13 residues long. Germline loops: CDR1 MNHNS, CDR2 SASEGT. CDR3 DNA: TGTGCCAGCATAACGGGTTCTGGAAACACCATATATTTT. It translates to CASITGSGNTIYF.

The chain combines TRBV2 with TRBJ2-3; D may be TRBD2 (6 bases). This CDR3 region has 14 residues. V was trimmed by 7 bases and J by 3 bases, leaving 14 bases between them. Germline V lookup: CDR1 SNHLY, CDR2 FYNNEI. The CDR3 DNA follows: TGTGCCAGCACTCGACTAGTAGGTACAGATACGCAGTATTTT. Amino acids: CASTRLVGTDTQYF.

This clone was found once. This chain joins TRBV6-4 and TRBJ2-3, with 10 bases matching TRBD2. The ends lost 4 bases at V and 2 bases at J; junction bases unmatched: 3. Germline V gene lookup returns CDR1 MRHNA and CDR2 SNTAGT. This CDR3 comprises 15 residues. The CDR3 DNA sequence: TGTGCCAGCAGTGTAAGCGGGAGGGCCACAGATACGCAGTATTTT. Translating gives CASSVSGRATDTQYF.

This chain uses TRBV27 with TRBJ2-3; D possibly corresponds to TRBD2 (6 bases). The V end was cut by 0 bases, the J end by 0 bases, with 13 bases between. The germline V gene encodes CDR1 MNHEY and CDR2 SMNVEV (reference sequence). The CDR3 loop spans 17 amino acids. CDR3 bases: TGTGCCAGCAGTTTATCGGGGTTAGCGGTCAGCACAGATACGCAGTATTTT. Translating it yields CASSLSGLAVSTDTQYF.

The rearrangement uses TRBV4-3 and TRBJ1-2; D call uncertain. The CDR3 sequence is 15 residues long. The germline V gene encodes CDR1 LGHNA and CDR2 YSLEER. The V and J ends lost 0 bases and 1 base respectively, with 9 bases between them. The CDR3 DNA follows: TGCGCCAGCAGCCAAGATGTACTTGTTAACTATGGCTACACCTTC. It codes for CASSQDVLVNYGYTF.

The genes are TRBV28 and TRBJ1-1; possibly TRBD1 for D (6 bases). This CDR3 region has 15 residues. CDR1 and CDR2 (germline): MDHEN, SYDVKM. V lost 1 base, J lost 4 bases, and 13 bases lay in between. The CDR3 region is CASSLFGGAFTEAFF. The DNA of the CDR3 is TGTGCCAGCAGTTTATTCGGGGGGGCCTTCACTGAAGCTTTCTTT.